The 21 T cell receptor beta chains below all came from one sample that was sequenced in a study. TCRdb used MiXCR to reprocess the 5' RACE reads, holding one entry per CDR3 protein. The profile shows roughly 42,000 distinct CDR3 sequences, approximately 30% of them singletons. The source material was tumor-infiltrating memory CD4+ T cells sorted from the breast tumor. Noted subset: memory CD4+ T cells, CD4+CD45RO+CD25-. Source of these receptors: a female donor with breast cancer.

This clonotype was counted a few times. The chain carries TRBV5-1 and TRBJ2-2, with 9 nucleotides matching TRBD2. In germline, CDR1 is SGHRS, CDR2 YFSETQ. Unmatched junction bases numbered 5, after V lost 2 bases and J lost 0 bases. The CDR3 is 17 amino acids. The CDR3 reads CASSFGVAGANTGELFF. As DNA, the CDR3 is TGCGCCAGCAGCTTCGGGGTAGCGGGGGCGAACACCGGGGAGCTGTTTTTT.

The chain links TRBV27 to TRBJ2-7; TRBD2 matches 10 bases. Germline values: CDR1 MNHEY, CDR2 SMNVEV (reference sequence). CDR3 length: 18 residues. Trimming at V came to 3 bases and at J to 2 bases, leaving 13 bases not matched to a gene. DNA of the CDR3: TGTGCCAGCAGTTTTCTCGCTAGCGGGAGTGGTAGCACCTACGAGCAGTACTTC. This encodes CASSFLASGSGSTYEQYF.

The gene calls are TRBV6-5 and TRBJ1-1; D perhaps matches TRBD1 (6 bases). Germline V CDR1 and CDR2: MNHEY, SVGAGI. The CDR3 covers 15 residues. DNA for the CDR3: TGTACCGGCAGTTCACCATTAGGGGGGCTCCTTGAAGCTTTCTTT. Its protein product is CTGSSPLGGLLEAFF.

A few counts support this clonotype. The chain has TRBV5-1 and TRBJ2-1; TRBD1 or TRBD2 may be the D gene (5 bases each). Per the germline V gene, CDR1 is SGHRS and CDR2 is YFSETQ. Trimming removed 0 bases from V and 9 bases from J, with 10 bases in between. The CDR3 covers 13 residues. The DNA for the CDR3 is TGCGCCAGCAGCTTGGGAGGGGCCGCTGAGCAGTTCTTC. Its translation: CASSLGGAAEQFF.

The chain combines TRBV10-3 with TRBJ1-2; 9 bases agree with TRBD1. The CDR3 loop spans 13 amino acids. V lost 4 bases, J lost 3 bases, and 0 bases stayed unmatched. Germline values: CDR1 ENHRY, CDR2 SYGVKD. CDR3 residues: CAISGTGDYGYTF. CDR3 nucleotide sequence: TGTGCCATCAGTGGGACAGGGGACTATGGCTACACCTTC.

This clonotype was seen a few times. The gene calls are TRBV3-1 and TRBJ2-5; possible D gene TRBD2, 6 bases. The germline V and J ends were trimmed by 5 bases and 2 bases, with 12 bases remaining between them. Per the germline V gene, CDR1 is LGHDT and CDR2 is YNNKEL (reference sequence). The CDR3 is made up of 14 amino acids. As DNA, the CDR3 is TGTGCCAGCAGCGCGGGGAGCATACAAGAGACCCAGTACTTC. It codes for CASSAGSIQETQYF.

The chain carries TRBV11-2 and TRBJ2-1; 7 nucleotides match TRBD2. The CDR3 runs to 16 residues. Germline trimming cut 1 base from V and 4 bases from J; bases unmatched to any gene: 7. From germline, CDR1 is SGHAT and CDR2 FQNNGV. The DNA for the CDR3 is TGTGCCAGCAGCTTAGTTGCGGGAGCCCAGTACAATGAGCAGTTCTTC. Translating gives CASSLVAGAQYNEQFF.

This clonotype was observed many times. J is TRBJ1-2 and V is TRBV27; 7 bases fit TRBD1. CDR1 and CDR2 from the germline V gene are MNHEY and SMNVEV (reference sequence). With V trimmed by 0 bases and J by 1 base, 2 bases remained unmatched. CDR3 size: 15 residues. The CDR3 reads CASSLSRQGNYGYTF. The CDR3 DNA reads as TGTGCCAGCAGTTTATCACGACAGGGTAACTATGGCTACACCTTC.

This chain links TRBV5-1 with TRBJ2-3; no clear D. Trimming cost V 5 bases and J 4 bases, with 17 bases left between them. Germline values: CDR1 SGHRS, CDR2 YFSETQ. CDR3 length equals 15 residues. The CDR3 DNA sequence: TGCGCCAGCAGTGGAGCGACAAAAAGCCCAGATACGCAGTATTTT. Translation: CASSGATKSPDTQYF.

In this sample, this clonotype turned up a few times. This chain uses TRBV29-1 with TRBJ2-1, with 7 bases fitting TRBD2. The CDR3 consists of 16 residues. Germline CDR1 reads SQVTM; CDR2 reads ANQGSEA. V gave up 5 bases and J gave up 0 bases; unmatched junction bases: 10. CDR3 DNA: TGCAGCGTTTTCCCTTTTAAGCGGGGCTCCTACAATGAGCAGTTCTTC. Encoded protein: CSVFPFKRGSYNEQFF.

The chain combines TRBV4-1 with TRBJ2-6; the D gene is possibly TRBD2 (6 bases). CDR3 length: 16 residues. Between the trimmed V and J ends, which lost 5 bases and 0 bases, there was a span of 11 bases. Germline CDR1 reads MGHRA; CDR2 reads YSYEKL. CDR3 bases: TGCGCCAGCAGCAAGGGACTTAGCTCTGGGGCCAACGTCCTGACTTTC. This codes for CASSKGLSSGANVLTF.

This clonotype was seen a handful of times. This chain uses TRBV12-3 or TRBV12-4 with TRBJ1-3; no firm D call. The CDR3 length is 15 residues. Trimming stripped 3 bases from V and 2 bases from J, with 11 bases between. The CDR3 nucleotides are TGTGCCAGCAGTTTTTCAGGTCAGCCTGGAAACACCATATATTTT. Protein: CASSFSGQPGNTIYF.

Details on this clonotype: A much larger clone is a single base away; this may be a read error. The rearrangement links TRBV29-1 to TRBJ2-1; the D is unclear. CDR1 SQVTM and CDR2 ANQGSEA come from the germline V gene. The CDR3 extends over 12 amino acids. CDR3 loop: CSVGVVEGERFF. The CDR3 DNA reads TGCAGCGTTGGGGTAGTCGAAGGTGAGCGGTTCTTC.

CDR3 residues: CASNVAGGRNEQYF. In DNA form, the CDR3 reads TGTGCCAGCAACGTAGCGGGGGGCCGCAACGAGCAGTACTTC. The chain joins TRBV3-1 to TRBJ2-7; TRBD2 matches at 10 bases. The CDR3 is 14 amino acids. Germline V gives CDR1 LGHDT, CDR2 YNNKEL (reference sequence). Unmatched junction bases numbered 8, after V lost 7 bases and J lost 5 bases.

The chain joins TRBV7-2 to TRBJ2-7; 7 bases align to TRBD1. Trimming cost V 5 bases and J 3 bases; bases outside gene matches: 7. The CDR3 length is 14 residues. Germline CDR1 is SGHTA and CDR2 is FQGNSA. The CDR3 region is CASSIRQGGYEQYF. CDR3 DNA sequence: TGTGCCAGCAGCATCCGACAGGGTGGCTACGAGCAGTACTTC.

This clonotype was observed a handful of times. J is TRBJ2-1 and V is TRBV27; the D gene is possibly TRBD2 (5 bases). The CDR3 totals 12 residues. The germline V gene encodes CDR1 MNHEY and CDR2 SMNVEV (reference sequence). V lost 2 bases, J lost 8 bases, and 7 bases lay in between. The CDR3 loop reads CASSLIGDEQFF. The CDR3 DNA reads TGTGCCAGCAGTTTAATCGGGGATGAGCAGTTCTTC.

This clonotype turned up a few times. The rearrangement links TRBV20-1 to TRBJ1-3; 9 nucleotides align to TRBD1. The length of the CDR3 is 15 residues. J was trimmed by 4 bases and V by 4 bases; bases with no gene match: 8. Germline CDR1 is DFQATT and CDR2 is SNEGSKA (reference sequence). The CDR3 region has the DNA TGCAGTGCTACCCAAGCTACAGGGGGCGGAAACACCATATATTTT. This gives the protein CSATQATGGGNTIYF.

The rearrangement joins TRBV10-2 to TRBJ2-7; 7 positions match TRBD2. Per germline, CDR1 WSHSY and CDR2 SAAADI. The CDR3 extends over 13 amino acids. The J segment lost 5 bases and the V segment lost 3 bases, leaving 4 bases of the junction unmatched. CDR3 sequence reads: CASSDGGRHEQYF. In DNA, the CDR3 is TGCGCCAGCAGTGACGGCGGGAGACACGAGCAGTACTTC.

A word on this clonotype: A much larger clone differs by one base, so this may be a read error. The chain couples TRBV29-1 to TRBJ2-5, with 10 bases lining up with TRBD2. Germline values: CDR1 SQVTM, CDR2 ANQGSEA. CDR3 length equals 14 residues. CDR3 region: CGASGSFFQETQYF. CDR3 sequence (DNA): TGCGGCGCTAGCGGGAGTTTCTTCCAAGAGACCCAGTACTTC.

This clonotype was counted only a few times. The chain couples TRBV7-9 to TRBJ2-7; D is uncertain. The CDR3 runs 13 residues. The germline CDR1 and CDR2 sequences are SEHNR and FQNEAQ (reference sequence). V lost 0 bases to trimming and J lost 11 bases, with 14 bases between them. The CDR3 spells CASSLAPKGMEYF. Written as DNA, the CDR3 is TGTGCCAGCAGCTTAGCGCCAAAGGGAATGGAGTACTTC.

This sequence joins TRBV4-3 and TRBJ2-7; D is possibly TRBD1 (6 bases). The V end was cut by 4 bases, the J end by 13 bases, with 14 bases between. Germline CDR1 and CDR2: LGHNA and YSLEER. The CDR3 is 11 amino acids. The chain's CDR3 is CASSLRGRIYF. In nucleotides, the CDR3 is TGCGCCAGCAGCCTCAGGGGAAGGATCTACTTC.